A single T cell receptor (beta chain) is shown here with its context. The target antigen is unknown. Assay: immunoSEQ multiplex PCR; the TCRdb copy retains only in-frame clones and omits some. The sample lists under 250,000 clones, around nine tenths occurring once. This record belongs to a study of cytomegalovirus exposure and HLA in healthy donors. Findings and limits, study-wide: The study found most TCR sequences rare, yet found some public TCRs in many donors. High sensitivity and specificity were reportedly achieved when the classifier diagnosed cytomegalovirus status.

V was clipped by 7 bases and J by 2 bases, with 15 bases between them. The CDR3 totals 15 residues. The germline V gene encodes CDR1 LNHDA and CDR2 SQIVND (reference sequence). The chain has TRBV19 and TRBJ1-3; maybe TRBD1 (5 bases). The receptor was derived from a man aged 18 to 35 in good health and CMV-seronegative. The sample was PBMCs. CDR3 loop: CASMLTGDTGNTIYF. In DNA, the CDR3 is TGTGCCAGTATGCTGACGGGGGATACTGGAAACACCATATATTTT. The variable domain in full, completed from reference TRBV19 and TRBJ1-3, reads DGGITQSPKYLFRKEGQNVTLSCEQNLNHDAMYWYRQDPGQGLRLIYYSQIVNDFQKGDIAEGYSVSREKKESFPLTVTSAQKNPTAFYLCASMLTGDTGNTIYFGEGSWLTVV.